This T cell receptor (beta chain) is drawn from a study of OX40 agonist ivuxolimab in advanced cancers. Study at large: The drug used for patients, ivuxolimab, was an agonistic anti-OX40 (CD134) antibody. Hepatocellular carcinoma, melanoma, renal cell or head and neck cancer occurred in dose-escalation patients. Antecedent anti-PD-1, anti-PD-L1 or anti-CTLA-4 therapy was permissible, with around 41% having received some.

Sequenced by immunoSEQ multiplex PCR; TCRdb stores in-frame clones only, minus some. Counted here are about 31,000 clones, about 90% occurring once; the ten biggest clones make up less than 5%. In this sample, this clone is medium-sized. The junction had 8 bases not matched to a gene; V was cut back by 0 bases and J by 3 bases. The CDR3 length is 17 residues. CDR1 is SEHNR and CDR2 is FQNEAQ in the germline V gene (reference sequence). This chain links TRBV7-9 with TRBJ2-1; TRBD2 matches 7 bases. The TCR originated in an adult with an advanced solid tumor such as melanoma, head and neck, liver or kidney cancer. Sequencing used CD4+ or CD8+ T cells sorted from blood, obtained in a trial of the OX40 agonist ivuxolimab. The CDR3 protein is CASSLASGGIVYNEQFF. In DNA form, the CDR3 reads TGTGCCAGCAGCTTAGCTTCCGGGGGGATCGTCTACAATGAGCAGTTCTTC.